This T cell receptor (beta chain) was sequenced in a study of OX40 agonist ivuxolimab in advanced cancers. Some clones are missing from TCRdb's copy, which holds only in-frame ones; the method was immunoSEQ multiplex PCR. The data show some 37,000 clones, approximately 82% seen once. By share of the sample, this clone is medium-sized. This clonotype was sampled from an adult with an advanced solid tumor such as melanoma, head and neck, liver or kidney cancer. The sequencing here drew on CD4+ or CD8+ T cells sorted from blood, taken in a trial of the OX40 agonist ivuxolimab.

The CDR3 coding sequence is TGTGCCAGCAGGTCGAGAGGTGAAAAACTGTTTTTT. Its protein product is CASRSRGEKLFF. The chain uses TRBV6-6 and TRBJ1-4, with unresolved D. Germline CDR1 MNHNY, CDR2 SVGAGI (reference sequence). V was shortened by 6 bases and J by 7 bases, with 9 bases between the two germline ends. This CDR3 comprises 12 residues.